This is a list of T cell receptor beta chains from one sample in a study of CD8+CD57+ T cells in acquired aplastic anemia. TCRdb passed the reads through MiXCR, listing each CDR3 protein once. The data contain around 180,000 distinct CDR3 sequences, about half of them singletons. Specimen: sorted CD4+, CD8+, or CD8+CD57+ T cells (not recorded which) from PBMCs. These TCRs come from a human donor with aplastic anemia. CDR3s include the opening cysteine and the closing phenylalanine or tryptophan. The D gene is left open where the match is weak. Rows give clone size only sometimes, using once, few, many, or a class for an expanded clone.

D gene	V gene	J gene	clone size	CDR3 protein	CDR3 DNA
TRBD2	TRBV15	TRBJ2-7	few	CATSRGSASGRNEQYF	TGTGCCACCAGCAGAGGATCGGCTAGCGGGAGAAACGAGCAGTACTTC
TRBD2	TRBV30	TRBJ2-7	many	CAGTAGGPHEQYF	TGTGCCGGGACAGCGGGAGGGCCACACGAGCAGTACTTC
-	TRBV6-1	TRBJ2-2	-	CASRSSSGVPGELFF	TGTGCCAGCAGGAGTAGTTCTGGGGTCCCCGGGGAGCTGTTTTTT
-	TRBV7-2	TRBJ2-7	few	CASSQGLVSYEQYF	TGTGCCAGCAGCCAAGGACTGGTCTCCTACGAGCAGTACTTC
-	TRBV19	TRBJ1-5	many	CASTTTGRSINQPQHF	TGTGCCAGCACCACAACAGGGAGGTCAATCAATCAGCCCCAGCATTTT
-	TRBV10-1	TRBJ2-5	-	CASSEGSGQNEETQYF	TGCGCCAGCAGTGAAGGTTCCGGGCAGAACGAAGAGACCCAGTACTTC
-	TRBV7-3	TRBJ1-6	few	CASSLRQTNSPLHF	TGTGCCAGCAGCTTAAGGCAGACTAATTCACCCCTCCACTTT
TRBD1	TRBV19	TRBJ2-1	-	CASKQGAGYNEQFF	TGTGCCAGTAAACAGGGGGCGGGATACAATGAGCAGTTCTTC
-	TRBV7-1	TRBJ1-6	many	CASSSPRGGQLLSYNSPLHF	TGTGCCAGCAGCTCACCCCGGGGTGGACAGCTACTCTCCTATAATTCACCCCTCCACTTT
-	TRBV9	TRBJ1-1	many	CASSVVGSVNTEAFF	TGTGCCAGCAGCGTAGTGGGCAGCGTGAACACTGAAGCTTTCTTT
-	TRBV9	TRBJ1-4	many	CASSPQPNEKLFF	TGTGCCAGCAGCCCCCAGCCCAATGAAAAACTGTTTTTT
TRBD1	TRBV12-3/TRBV12-4	TRBJ2-7	-	CATPGTGGDEQYF	TGTGCCACCCCCGGGACAGGGGGCGACGAGCAGTACTTC
TRBD2	TRBV20-1	TRBJ2-1	once	CSARGLAGGGDEQFF	TGCAGTGCTAGGGGACTAGCGGGGGGAGGCGATGAGCAGTTCTTC
-	TRBV10-3	TRBJ1-1	-	CAISGKQNTEAFF	TGTGCCATCAGTGGGAAACAGAACACTGAAGCTTTCTTT
-	TRBV2	TRBJ1-5	-	CASRQGNGNQPQHF	TGTGCCAGCAGACAGGGTAACGGCAATCAGCCCCAGCATTTT
TRBD1	TRBV20-1	TRBJ1-1	-	CSASTRQGRAQGEAFF	TGCAGTGCCTCTACCCGACAGGGTAGGGCCCAGGGTGAAGCTTTCTTT
TRBD1	TRBV7-9	TRBJ1-1	many	CASSNRQGAWGTEAFF	TGTGCCAGCAGCAATAGGCAGGGGGCATGGGGAACTGAAGCTTTCTTT
-	TRBV7-3	TRBJ2-7	-	CASSLSGGLSYEQYF	TGTGCCAGCAGCTTAAGCGGGGGCCTGTCCTACGAGCAGTACTTC
TRBD1	TRBV29-1	TRBJ1-4	-	CSVAGTVNNEKLFF	TGCAGCGTAGCCGGGACAGTCAATAATGAAAAACTGTTTTTT
-	TRBV7-9	TRBJ2-7	many	CASSGSPPTYEQYF	TGTGCCAGCAGCGGGAGTCCTCCAACCTACGAGCAGTACTTC
-	TRBV15	TRBJ2-3	once	CATSKLNPNTDTQYF	TGTGCCACCAGCAAGCTAAACCCAAACACAGATACGCAGTATTTT
-	TRBV7-4	TRBJ2-1	-	CASSPGRTVNEQFF	TGTGCCAGCAGCCCCGGGAGAACAGTCAATGAGCAGTTCTTC
TRBD1	TRBV6-2/TRBV6-3	TRBJ1-1	many	CGAGQLNTEAFF	TGTGGGGCGGGACAGCTGAACACTGAAGCTTTCTTT
-	TRBV7-2	TRBJ2-1	-	CASSPYSKEQFF	TGTGCCAGCAGCCCCTATTCCAAAGAGCAGTTCTTC
-	TRBV20-1	TRBJ2-7	-	CSARGGAGFGQYF	TGCAGTGCTAGAGGCGGGGCAGGTTTTGGGCAGTACTTC
-	TRBV7-2	TRBJ1-1	-	CASSLGGAAFF	TGTGCCAGCAGCTTAGGGGGGGCAGCTTTCTTT
TRBD2	TRBV11-2	TRBJ2-7	-	CASSSTSGGHGGEQYF	TGTGCCAGCAGCTCCACTAGCGGGGGCCATGGGGGCGAGCAGTACTTC
-	TRBV4-1	TRBJ1-6	-	CASSQSNGFGNSPLHF	TGCGCCAGCAGCCAATCCAACGGTTTCGGGAATTCACCCCTCCACTTT
-	TRBV10-2	TRBJ2-3	many	CATLGNTQYF	TGCGCCACGTTGGGGAATACGCAGTATTTT
-	TRBV19	TRBJ1-5	few	CASSIFRFGFGANQPQHF	TGTGCCAGTAGTATTTTTCGTTTTGGGTTTGGGGCGAATCAGCCCCAGCATTTT
TRBD2	TRBV20-1	TRBJ2-1	many	CTPGGLGYNEQFF	TGCACCCCGGGGGGACTAGGCTACAATGAGCAGTTCTTC
-	TRBV25-1	TRBJ2-7	-	CASSESGGVAYEQYF	TGTGCCAGCAGTGAATCCGGCGGAGTGGCCTACGAGCAGTACTTC
-	TRBV7-9	TRBJ2-5	-	CASSSETGFGETQYF	TGTGCCAGCAGCTCTGAAACAGGGTTTGGGGAGACCCAGTACTTC
-	TRBV7-6	TRBJ2-1	once	CASSQATNEQFF	TGTGCCAGCAGCCAGGCGACCAATGAGCAGTTCTTC
-	TRBV7-9	TRBJ1-4	once	CASSWGTTNTEKLFF	TGTGCCAGCAGCTGGGGGACAACAAACACTGAAAAACTGTTTTTT
TRBD1	TRBV9	TRBJ1-3	many	CASSVRQGRDTIYF	TGTGCCAGCAGCGTTAGACAGGGGAGGGACACCATATATTTT
TRBD2	TRBV6-5	TRBJ2-5	-	CASSYLSGGETQYF	TGTGCCAGCAGTTACCTGTCGGGGGGAGAGACCCAGTACTTC
-	TRBV6-5	TRBJ1-5	many	CASSYSYREGQPQHF	TGTGCCAGCAGTTACTCGTACAGGGAGGGTCAGCCCCAGCATTTT
-	TRBV29-1	TRBJ2-5	-	CSVDGAQETQYF	TGCAGCGTTGATGGTGCCCAAGAGACCCAGTACTTC
-	TRBV24-1	TRBJ2-3	-	CATSDGLPDTQYF	TGTGCCACCAGTGATGGACTACCGGATACGCAGTATTTT
TRBD1	TRBV5-4	TRBJ2-7	many	CASSWTGMGYEQYF	TGTGCCAGCAGCTGGACAGGGATGGGGTACGAGCAGTACTTC
-	TRBV7-6	TRBJ2-7	-	CASSLGGASHEQYF	TGTGCCAGCAGCTTAGGGGGGGCCTCCCACGAGCAGTACTTC
TRBD1	TRBV20-1	TRBJ2-3	-	CSASPGEGASDTQYF	TGCAGTGCTAGCCCCGGAGAGGGGGCATCAGATACGCAGTATTTT
TRBD2	TRBV19	TRBJ2-1	-	CASSIGGLAGGQFF	TGTGCCAGTAGTATTGGAGGACTAGCGGGAGGGCAGTTCTTC
-	TRBV7-4	TRBJ2-7	-	CASSLTSYEQYF	TGTGCCAGCAGCTTGACTTCGTACGAGCAGTACTTC
-	TRBV5-1	TRBJ2-7	many	CASSLGGRMSYEQYF	TGCGCCAGCAGCTTGGGGGGCAGGATGTCCTACGAGCAGTACTTC
-	TRBV24-1	TRBJ2-7	few	CATSSGSSYEQYF	TGTGCCACCTCCAGCGGTTCCTCCTACGAGCAGTACTTC
TRBD2	TRBV19	TRBJ2-7	-	CASSILTSGGYEQYF	TGTGCCAGTAGTATCCTTACTAGCGGGGGCTACGAGCAGTACTTC